Included here is one TCR beta chain sequence, with context. The RNA, about 0.45 to 1 ug, was put through reverse transcription using random hexamers. Amplification of TCR beta CDR3 was carried out by immunoSEQ multiplex PCR, which covered 54 Vbeta and 13 Jbeta segments. TCRdb reprocessed the immunoSEQ multiplex PCR reads via MiXCR and lists one record per CDR3 protein. The data show about 210,000 distinct CDR3 sequences, 95% seen once. This sample was included in a study of CD8 T cells in Susac syndrome. Germline CDR1 GTSNPN, CDR2 SVGIG (reference sequence). The CDR3 spans 15 residues. V was pared by 0 bases and J by 4 bases, with 13 bases between. Sequencing of TCR beta was carried out in blood CD8+ and CD4+ T cells.

The sequence came from a human donor with multiple sclerosis. The chain combines TRBV30 with TRBJ1-5; unclear D gene. Sequencing input: CD4+ T cells from PBMCs. The chain's CDR3 is CAWSVPRQLNQPQHF. In nucleotides, the CDR3 is TGTGCCTGGAGTGTACCCCGCCAGCTTAATCAGCCCCAGCATTTT.